This section outlines one T cell receptor (beta chain) sequence together with its context. Its target is not known. This specimen belongs to a study of CD8+ T cells in alopecia areata. General observations from the study: The study also sequences resident alphabeta T cells of normal skin in scalp samples. Links between baseline CD8+ expansion and response need larger treated cohorts.

Reverse transcribed after extraction, RNA yielded cDNA as the sequencing template. Assay used: immunoSEQ multiplex PCR; TCRdb lists only in-frame clones, some missing. Counted here are approximately 130,000 clones, around 60% occurring once; the ten biggest clones make up 4.5% to 6%. Germline loops: CDR1 SGHRS, CDR2 YFSETQ. The CDR3 is 14 amino acids. V was pared by 1 base and J by 0 bases, with 8 bases between. Regarding treatment: oral pan-JAK inhibitor, 5-10 mg twice daily. Those with alopecia areata gave lesional scalp punch biopsies and peripheral blood. Investigators sorted PBMCs to obtain both CD4+ and CD8+ T cells.

The sample here was CD4+ T cells sorted from blood, taken at week 4, from a patient treated with tofacitinib. The V call is TRBV5-1, the J call TRBJ2-7; D remains ambiguous. The TCR originated in a human donor with alopecia areata. Here the CDR3 DNA reads TGCGCCAGCAGCTTGCAGCCCAGCTCCTACGAGCAGTACTTC. The encoded protein is CASSLQPSSYEQYF.